This note documents a single T cell receptor (beta chain) sequence. Its antigen is undetermined. A much bigger clone sits one base away, suggesting this may be a read error. Germline CDR1 is LNHNV and CDR2 is YYDKDF (reference sequence). The V segment lost 2 bases and the J segment 11 bases; nucleotides outside the gene matches: 14. This CDR3 is built from 16 residues. The sample comes from a study of blood T cells in healthy people across ages. Overall study findings and caveats: Without sorted subsets, naive and antigen-experienced compartments could not be conclusively compared.

The authors ran a second PCR of roughly 7 to 11 cycles using a sample-barcoded 5' primer and a J-beta primer mix. TCRdb reprocessed the 5' RACE reads via MiXCR and lists one record per CDR3 protein. The sample gives around 870,000 distinct CDR3 sequences, more than 25% of which show up once; approximately 15% is in the top ten. Total RNA, at least 5.5 micrograms per sample, was extracted from PBMCs. Sequencing was carried out using blood. The chain is built from TRBV15 and TRBJ2-5, with 10 bases matching TRBD1. This TCR came from a woman aged 80 or older in good health. Written as DNA, the CDR3 is TGTGCCACCAGCAGACATGACAGGGGGCGCCCCAATGAGCAGTACTTC. Its translation: CATSRHDRGRPNEQYF.